This paragraph reports one TCR beta chain. This record belongs to a study of blood T cell repertoires in COVID-19. The overall study: Samples came from the United States, Italy and Spain, spanning acute and convalescent COVID-19. Nucleic acid was either cDNA or gDNA, and it came from T cells, B-cell-depleted T cells, or PBMCs.

In the authors' workflow: Reference gene primer amplification gave nucleated cell count estimates. Assay used: immunoSEQ multiplex PCR; TCRdb lists only in-frame clones, some missing. Clone size and V and J calls were adopted from that table, with D and trimming inferred from the DNA. The data contain about 86,000 clones, more than 60% of them seen just once; the ten biggest clones take up over 9%. The CDR3 is 14 amino acids. CDR1 SGHNT and CDR2 YYREEE come from the germline V gene (reference sequence). V shed 4 bases, J shed 2 bases, and the junction held 5 bases outside the gene matches. What was sequenced was peripheral blood. The TCR sequence derives from a man aged 65 to 85 with acute or convalescent COVID-19. This sequence joins TRBV5-4 and TRBJ1-1; 7 bases are shared with TRBD1. Here the CDR3 DNA reads TGTGCCAGCAGCACCCGGGACAGCAACACTGAAGCTTTCTTT. It codes for CASSTRDSNTEAFF.